What follows are 4 T cell receptor beta chains derived from one specimen sequenced in a study of blood T cell repertoires in COVID-19. Clones were sequenced by immunoSEQ multiplex PCR, and TCRdb holds only the in-frame ones, with some missing. The table shows some 99,000 clones, with less than 90% occurring only once. Sequenced: peripheral blood. The receptors derive from a woman aged 60-75 years with acute or convalescent COVID-19.

V and J are TRBV2 and TRBJ1-5; D gene uncertain. Trimming shortened V by 8 bases and J by 4 bases, and 18 bases separated the two germline ends. CDR1 is SNHLY, CDR2 FYNNEI, per germline. CDR3 length: 15 residues. The CDR3 reads CASCQEVLKNQPQHF. The CDR3, as DNA: TGTGCCAGCTGCCAGGAAGTGTTGAAAAATCAGCCCCAGCATTTT.

On this clone itself: One end of the junction varies from germline; a read error may be responsible. The chain is built from TRBV30 and TRBJ2-7, with 9 bases identical to TRBD1. This CDR3 is built from 14 residues. The germline CDR1 and CDR2 sequences are GTSNPN and SVGIG (reference sequence). CDR3 region: CVWALGTGSYEQYF. The CDR3 nucleotides read TGTGTCTGGGCCCTCGGGACAGGGTCCTACGAGCAGTACTTC. Based on the CDR3 plus reference TRBV30 and TRBJ2-7, the full variable domain is SQTIHQWPATLVQPVGSPLSLECTVEGTSNPNLYWYRQAAGRGLQLLFYSVGIGQISSEVPQNLSASRPQDRQFILSSKKLLLSDSGFYLCVWALGTGSYEQYFGPGTRLTVT.

The chain combines TRBV11-2 with TRBJ1-1, with TRBD1 identical over 7 bases. The germline V gene encodes CDR1 SGHAT and CDR2 FQNNGV. The CDR3 is 14 residues long. V shed 3 bases, J shed 4 bases, and the junction held 5 bases outside the gene matches. Here the CDR3 reads CASSFTGDGTEAFF. DNA of the CDR3: TGTGCCAGCAGCTTCACAGGGGACGGCACTGAAGCTTTCTTT. The entire variable domain, with the rest obtained from reference TRBV11-2 and TRBJ1-1, is as follows: EAGVAQSPRYKIIEKRQSVAFWCNPISGHATLYWYQQILGQGPKLLIQFQNNGVVDDSQLPKDRFSAERLKGVDSTLKIQPAKLEDSAVYLCASSFTGDGTEAFFGQGTRLTVV.

The CDR3 loop reads CASKGQGVGNYGYTF. CDR3 nucleotides: TGTGCCAGCAAGGGACAGGGGGTGGGGAACTATGGCTACACCTTC. The chain recombines TRBV2 with TRBJ1-2; 11 nucleotides agree with TRBD1. From germline, CDR1 is SNHLY and CDR2 FYNNEI. This CDR3 comprises 15 residues. After removal of 7 bases from V and 2 bases from J, the junction contained 6 bases not matched to a gene.